The T cell receptor (beta chain) under discussion was sequenced for a study of cytomegalovirus exposure and HLA in healthy donors. Study-level findings and limits: The authors later linked a missense DCLRE1C variant to TCR beta V- and J-gene trimming.

60 Vbeta and 13 Jbeta primers were used in PCR. Profiled with immunoSEQ multiplex PCR; TCRdb holds only in-frame clones, not every one. Of some 200,000 clones listed, 75% to 90% are singletons. This CDR3 spans 13 amino acids. Germline loops: CDR1 MNHNS, CDR2 SASEGT. Deletions cut 8 bases from V and 9 bases from J, with 20 bases between. Regarding this clone: The antigen remains undetermined.

This chain joins TRBV6-1 and TRBJ2-7; TRBD2 might be the D (6 bases). The sequencing sample was made of PBMCs. The source of this sequence is a woman aged 45 to 65 in good health and CMV-seropositive. CDR3 sequence reads: CASGGTEYDGQYF. CDR3 coding DNA: TGTGCCAGCGGCGGGACGGAGTACGACGGGCAGTACTTC.